This T cell receptor beta chain is from a study of blood T cells in healthy people across ages. Sample-barcoded 5' priming and a J-beta primer mix drove a second PCR of about 7 to 12 cycles. Samples each returned at least 3 million CDR3-containing paired-end reads. TCRdb reanalysed the 5' RACE reads using MiXCR and keeps one entry per CDR3 protein. Of 800,000 to 950,000 distinct CDR3 sequences listed, roughly 43% were seen once; the top ten hold around 15%. Samples had at least 6.5 million PBMCs isolated from them. The CDR3 totals 14 residues. Germline CDR1 LNHNV, CDR2 YYDKDF (reference sequence). V was pared by 6 bases and J by 0 bases, with 8 bases between. Overall study findings and caveats: The study found more naive CD4+ cells and higher diversity in long-lived than aged donors. A strong correlation was seen between TCR beta diversity and naive T cell percentage.

With respect to this clonotype: Its antigen is undetermined.

The source material was blood. The rearrangement uses TRBV15 and TRBJ2-2; the D is unclear. The clonotype originates from a man aged 30 to 45 in good health. Here the CDR3 reads CATRASANTGELFF. The DNA of the CDR3 is TGTGCCACCAGAGCTAGTGCGAACACCGGGGAGCTGTTTTTT.